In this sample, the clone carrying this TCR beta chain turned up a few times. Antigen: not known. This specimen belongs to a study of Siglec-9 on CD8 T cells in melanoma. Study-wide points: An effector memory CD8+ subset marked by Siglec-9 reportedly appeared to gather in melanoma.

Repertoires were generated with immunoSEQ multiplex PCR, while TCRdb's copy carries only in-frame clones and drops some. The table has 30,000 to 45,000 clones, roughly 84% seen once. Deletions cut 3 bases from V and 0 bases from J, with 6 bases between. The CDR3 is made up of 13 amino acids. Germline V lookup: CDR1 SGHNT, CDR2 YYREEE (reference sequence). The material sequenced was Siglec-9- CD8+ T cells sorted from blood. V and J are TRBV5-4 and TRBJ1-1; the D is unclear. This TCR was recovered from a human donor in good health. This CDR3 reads CASSSQMNTEAFF. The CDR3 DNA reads TGTGCCAGCAGCTCCCAAATGAACACTGAAGCTTTCTTT. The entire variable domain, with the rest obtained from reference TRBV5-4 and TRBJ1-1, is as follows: ETGVTQSPTHLIKTRGQQVTLRCSSQSGHNTVSWYQQALGQGPQFIFQYYREEENGRGNFPPRFSGLQFPNYSSELNVNALELDDSALYLCASSSQMNTEAFFGQGTRLTVV.